The 15 T cell receptor beta chains listed next were all sequenced from one sample in a study of cytomegalovirus exposure and HLA in healthy donors. PCR amplification relied on 60 Vbeta primers (plus 13 Jbeta primers). TCRdb's copy holds only in-frame clones and misses some; the assay was immunoSEQ multiplex PCR. The sample includes fewer than 90,000 clones, about three quarters of them seen just once. Specimen: PBMCs. The receptor source for this set is a man aged 25-45 years in good health and CMV-seropositive.

The chain recombines TRBV4-2 with TRBJ1-4, with 7 positions matching TRBD1. This CDR3 has 15 amino acids. Germline trimming cut 4 bases from V and 5 bases from J; bases unmatched to any gene: 7. Germline CDR1 is LGHNA and CDR2 is YNFKEQ. Written as DNA, the CDR3 is TGTGCCAGCAGCCCAGCAGGACAGGCGAATGAAAAACTGTTTTTT. This sequence encodes CASSPAGQANEKLFF.

V usage is TRBV12-5 and J usage is TRBJ1-4; TRBD1 might be the D (5 bases). The CDR3 covers 14 residues. CDR1 and CDR2 (germline): LGHNT, FRNRAP. The V and J ends lost 1 base and 11 bases respectively, with 14 bases between them. The CDR3 DNA is TGTGCTAGTGGTTTGGGACAGAGCCCCTCGAAACTGTTTTTT. This gives the protein CASGLGQSPSKLFF.

The chain has TRBV5-3 and TRBJ2-3; D is perhaps TRBD2 (5 bases). TRBV5-3 is reported as an ORF; its role is uncertain. The CDR3 has 14 residues. Trimming pared 4 bases from V and 2 bases from J, leaving 11 bases between. CDR3 sequence: CARSLGLVTDTQYF. CDR3 nucleotide sequence: TGTGCCAGAAGCCTAGGACTGGTCACAGATACGCAGTATTTT.

This chain uses TRBV9 with TRBJ1-1, with TRBD1 matching over 7 bases. CDR3 length: 15 residues. Germline V gene data show CDR1 as SGDLS and CDR2 as YYNGEE. V was pared by 0 bases and J by 5 bases, with 7 bases of the junction left unmatched. The CDR3 DNA follows: TGTGCCAGCAGCGTAGGGGCACAGGGGAATACTGAAGCTTTCTTT. Its translation is CASSVGAQGNTEAFF. Together with reference TRBV9 and TRBJ1-1, the CDR3 gives the full variable domain: DSGVTQTPKHLITATGQRVTLRCSPRSGDLSVYWYQQSLDQGLQFLIQYYNGEERAKGNILERFSAQQFPDLHSELNLSSLELGDSALYFCASSVGAQGNTEAFFGQGTRLTVV.

In regard to this clone: Other DNA sequences of this sample code for an identical CDR3. The gene calls are TRBV27 and TRBJ2-1; 12 nucleotides align to TRBD2. The CDR3 has 15 residues. Per germline, CDR1 MNHEY and CDR2 SMNVEV (reference sequence). V lost 2 bases and J lost 4; bases outside the gene matches: 0. CDR3 in DNA: TGTGCCAGCAGTTTACTAGCGGGGGGGTACAATGAGCAGTTCTTC. Translation: CASSLLAGGYNEQFF.

The chain recombines TRBV11-3 with TRBJ2-1, with D perhaps TRBD2 (6 bases). Germline CDR1 reads SGHNT; CDR2 reads YENEEA. The CDR3 totals 16 residues. Between the trimmed V and J ends, which lost 0 bases and 6 bases, there was a span of 15 bases. CDR3 amino acids: CASSLDGSGDFNEQFF. The CDR3 DNA follows: TGTGCCAGCAGCTTAGATGGGTCGGGGGACTTCAATGAGCAGTTCTTC.

The rearrangement joins TRBV7-6 to TRBJ1-2; 10 bases fit TRBD1. The V gene end was trimmed by 4 bases and the J gene end by 4 bases; junction bases not matched to a gene: 3. This CDR3 comprises 14 residues. Germline values: CDR1 SGHVS, CDR2 FNYEAQ. DNA of the CDR3: TGTGCCAGCAGCTCCAGGACAGGGGGCTATGGCTACACCTTC. It codes for CASSSRTGGYGYTF. Using reference TRBV7-6 and TRBJ1-2 for the parts outside the CDR3, the full variable domain is GAGVSQSPRYKVTKRGQDVALRCDPISGHVSLYWYRQALGQGPEFLTYFNYEAQQDKSGLPNDRFSAERPEGSISTLTIQRTEQRDSAMYRCASSSRTGGYGYTFGSGTRLTVV.

The rearrangement links TRBV2 to TRBJ1-1, with D hard to call. The germline CDR1 and CDR2 sequences are SNHLY and FYNNEI. The CDR3 is 13 residues long. The V end was cut by 4 bases, the J end by 0 bases, with 6 bases between. The CDR3 reads CASSATMNTEAFF. The CDR3 DNA follows: TGTGCCAGCAGTGCTACCATGAACACTGAAGCTTTCTTT.

V and J are TRBV6-6 and TRBJ2-5; the match to TRBD2 covers 11 bases. The J call is doubtful: the DNA matches TRBJ2-7 better. This CDR3 region has 16 residues. The germline CDR1 and CDR2 sequences are MNHNY and SVGAGI (reference sequence). CDR3 amino acids: CASSPSGLAGPYEQYF. Here the CDR3 DNA reads TGTGCCAGCAGTCCATCCGGACTAGCGGGTCCCTACGAGCAGTACTTC.

This clone appeared once. The rearrangement links TRBV30 to TRBJ2-7, with 7 bases aligning to TRBD1. The germline V gene encodes CDR1 GTSNPN and CDR2 SVGIG (reference sequence). The J segment lost 6 bases and the V segment lost 2 bases, leaving 16 bases of the junction unmatched. This CDR3 has 16 amino acids. CDR3 nucleotides: TGTGCCTGGAGTAACCCGACAGGGCTCCTGGGTGGCGAGCAGTACTTC. Translation gives CAWSNPTGLLGGEQYF.

The chain uses TRBV11-2 and TRBJ2-2; D not resolved. The germline V gene encodes CDR1 SGHAT and CDR2 FQNNGV. The CDR3 consists of 13 residues. Trimming left V 0 bases short and J 3 bases short, with 2 bases between. The CDR3 region is CASSLDYTGELFF. The CDR3 region has the DNA TGTGCCAGCAGCTTAGACTACACCGGGGAGCTGTTTTTT.

The V call is TRBV4-1, the J call TRBJ2-3; D might be TRBD2 (6 bases). The V gene lost 1 base and the J gene lost 1 base, with 18 bases spanning the gap. Germline loops: CDR1 MGHRA, CDR2 YSYEKL. The CDR3 is 18 amino acids. The CDR3 region is CASSQVGYGTGGTDTQYF. CDR3 nucleotides: TGCGCCAGCAGCCAAGTTGGGTACGGGACTGGAGGCACAGATACGCAGTATTTT.

The rearrangement joins TRBV29-1 to TRBJ1-2; D is perhaps TRBD1 (5 bases). In germline, CDR1 is SQVTM, CDR2 ANQGSEA. Trimming took 2 bases from V and 4 from J, leaving 8 bases between them. This CDR3 has 12 residues. Here the CDR3 DNA reads TGCAGCGTTGAAAGGGGAGGCTATGGCTACACCTTC. It is translated as CSVERGGYGYTF. The whole variable domain, remainder taken from reference TRBV29-1 and TRBJ1-2, is SAVISQKPSRDICQRGTSLTIQCQVDSQVTMMFWYRQQPGQSLTLIATANQGSEATYESGFVIDKFPISRPNLTFSTLTVSNMSPEDSSIYLCSVERGGYGYTFGSGTRLTVV.

The J gene is TRBJ2-6, the V gene TRBV27, with 8 positions matching TRBD2. The CDR3 is 18 residues long. V trimming: 1 base; J trimming: 0 bases; junction bases outside the gene matches: 5. Per germline, CDR1 MNHEY and CDR2 SMNVEV (reference sequence). CDR3 sequence (DNA): TGTGCCAGCAGTTTATTCGGGGGGGGAACCTCTGGGGCCAACGTCCTGACTTTC. Its translation: CASSLFGGGTSGANVLTF.

V usage is TRBV5-8 and J usage is TRBJ2-5, with TRBD2 matching 9 bases. With 4 bases clipped from V and 5 bases from J, the junction kept 12 bases outside the gene matches. Germline V gene sequence: CDR1 SGHTS, CDR2 YDEGEE. The CDR3 is 16 residues long. The CDR3 DNA follows: TGTGCCAGCAGCACCGGCGGGGGGGCGACACGGGAGACCCAGTACTTC. Translation gives CASSTGGGATRETQYF.